The 3 T cell receptor beta chains below come from one sample, sequenced in a study of T-cell memory formation after mild COVID-19 (dated by TCRdb to 2020 to 2023). Libraries were built with 5' RACE. Reads for this sample came from an Illumina NovaSeq 6000. The raw public data were reprocessed by TCRdb itself: fastp quality trimming at Q25, MiXCR clonotype calling, in-frame beta chains only. A single entry per CDR3 protein holds the most common genes and DNA from its merged rows. This sample gives a few hundred thousand distinct CDR3 sequences in total; 21% of them show up just once. The biggest ten clones account for approximately 12% of the sample. Sequenced material: PBMCs or a T cell subset sorted from them (not recorded which). The receptors stem from an adult woman who had mild COVID-19 (a few samples of this study predate the infection). The sample titles of this study are shuffled in the database, so cell type and time point are left out; the donor was told from shared clones.

CDR3 nucleotide sequence: TGTGCCAGCAGCCAAGAAATGGTTCGGGGGCGGCCTGAAGCTTTCTTT. Its protein product is CASSQEMVRGRPEAFF. The rearrangement joins TRBV3-1 to TRBJ1-1; possibly TRBD1 for D (6 bases). Germline assignment: CDR1 LGHDT and CDR2 YNNKEL (reference sequence). The CDR3 totals 16 residues. Trimming shortened V by 0 bases and J by 6 bases, and 17 bases separated the two germline ends.

In this sample, this clonotype turned up a few times. This chain links TRBV29-1 with TRBJ1-1; no clear D. Germline V lookup: CDR1 SQVTM, CDR2 ANQGSEA. The CDR3 is 11 amino acids. The V gene lost 4 bases and the J gene lost 3 bases, with 6 bases spanning the gap. The CDR3 DNA reads as TGCAGCGTTGTGAAGGACACTGAAGCTTTCTTT. Its protein product is CSVVKDTEAFF.

This clonotype was observed many times. The chain uses TRBV4-1 and TRBJ1-1; 7 positions agree with TRBD1. The junction had 5 bases not matched to a gene; V was cut back by 1 base and J by 3 bases. The CDR3 consists of 15 residues. Germline values: CDR1 MGHRA, CDR2 YSYEKL. This CDR3 reads CASSQVGGQYTEAFF. CDR3 nucleotide sequence: TGCGCCAGCAGCCAAGTGGGGGGACAGTACACTGAAGCTTTCTTT.